Presented here are 9 T cell receptor beta chains from one specimen sequenced in a study of shared clonotypes between healthy human individuals. Repertoires were generated with immunoSEQ multiplex PCR, while TCRdb's copy carries only in-frame clones and drops some. The sample has about a million clones, approximately 75% seen once. Material: memory CD4+ T cells from PBMCs. Subset specified: CD45RA-negative fraction. These receptors all come from a man aged 18 to 29 in good health. Some clones in this sample may be carry-over from other donors' samples.

The rearrangement links TRBV4-2 to TRBJ2-7; TRBD2 matches at 10 bases. Germline values: CDR1 LGHNA, CDR2 YNFKEQ. The CDR3 has 15 amino acids. V was pared by 2 bases and J by 2 bases, with 3 bases of the junction left unmatched. CDR3 residues: CASSQQREGPYEQYF. CDR3 sequence (DNA): TGTGCCAGCAGCCAACAGCGGGAGGGTCCCTACGAGCAGTACTTC.

The chain recombines TRBV27 with TRBJ1-2; D perhaps matches TRBD1 (5 bases). This CDR3 is built from 16 residues. Looked up from germline, CDR1 is MNHEY and CDR2 is SMNVEV (reference sequence). With 3 bases removed from V and 5 bases from J, the gap between germline ends came to 19 bases. Here the CDR3 reads CASSLGRYLGVYGYTF. CDR3 nucleotide sequence: TGTGCCAGCAGTTTGGGGCGTTATTTGGGGGTGTATGGCTACACCTTC.

This clone showed up just once. V gene TRBV5-4 combines with J gene TRBJ1-1; tentative D call: TRBD1 (6 bases). This CDR3 contains 16 residues. Germline V gives CDR1 SGHNT, CDR2 YYREEE (reference sequence). Trimming shortened V by 0 bases and J by 0 bases, and 12 bases separated the two germline ends. CDR3 residues: CASSLARTAMNTEAFF. CDR3 bases: TGTGCCAGCAGCTTGGCCAGGACAGCCATGAACACTGAAGCTTTCTTT.

The chain combines TRBV28 with TRBJ2-3; D is unresolved. V shed 3 bases and J shed 7 bases, with 17 bases lying between them. Germline CDR1 is MDHEN and CDR2 is SYDVKM. There are 15 residues in the CDR3. DNA for the CDR3: TGTGCCAGCAGTTTGCTAGAGTCCAATCTGCATACGCAGTATTTT. Translating it yields CASSLLESNLHTQYF. Using reference TRBV28 and TRBJ2-3 for the parts outside the CDR3, the full variable domain is DVKVTQSSRYLVKRTGEKVFLECVQDMDHENMFWYRQDPGLGLRLIYFSYDVKMKEKGDIPEGYSVSREKKERFSLILESASTNQTSMYLCASSLLESNLHTQYFGPGTRLTVL.

This rearrangement joins TRBV5-4 to TRBJ2-7; 8 nucleotides line up with TRBD2. The CDR3 totals 16 residues. Germline CDR1 and CDR2: SGHNT and YYREEE (reference sequence). Germline trimming cut 4 bases from V and 2 bases from J; bases unmatched to any gene: 11. The CDR3 loop reads CASSRSGGGGTYEQYF. The CDR3 DNA reads TGTGCCAGCAGCCGCTCGGGGGGCGGGGGGACCTACGAGCAGTACTTC.

This sequence joins TRBV2 and TRBJ2-5, with D tentatively TRBD2 (6 bases). V was cut by 4 bases and J by 4 bases, with 19 bases left in between. This CDR3 has 16 residues. Germline V CDR1 and CDR2: SNHLY, FYNNEI. The CDR3 reads CASSGAGGRPPETQYF. CDR3 in DNA: TGTGCCAGCAGTGGGGCGGGTGGGAGGCCCCCAGAGACCCAGTACTTC.

Of note for this clone: A much larger clone lies a single base off, so this may be a read error. The chain has TRBV7-8 and TRBJ1-5, with TRBD1 matching 7 bases. Looked up from germline, CDR1 is SGHVS and CDR2 is FQNEAQ. This CDR3 has 14 residues. After removal of 5 bases from V and 5 bases from J, the junction contained 6 bases not matched to a gene. This CDR3 is CASSQGQNHQPQHF. Written as DNA, the CDR3 is TGTGCCAGCAGCCAGGGACAGAACCATCAGCCCCAGCATTTT.

The chain joins TRBV18 to TRBJ2-2, with TRBD2 matching over 8 bases. The CDR3 contains 16 residues. The J segment lost 3 bases and the V segment lost 3 bases, leaving 6 bases of the junction unmatched. From germline, CDR1 is KGHSH and CDR2 LQKENI. The CDR3 DNA follows: TGTGCCAGCTCACCCCGGATCGGGAGGGACACCGGGGAGCTGTTTTTT. This encodes CASSPRIGRDTGELFF.

The V gene is TRBV6-1, the J gene TRBJ2-7, with D unclear. Germline V gene data show CDR1 as MNHNS and CDR2 as SASEGT. Trimming left V 8 bases short and J 3 bases short, with 11 bases between. The CDR3 consists of 12 residues. Here the CDR3 DNA reads TGTGCCAGCTCCCCCCCACTCTACGAGCAGTACTTC. This encodes CASSPPLYEQYF.